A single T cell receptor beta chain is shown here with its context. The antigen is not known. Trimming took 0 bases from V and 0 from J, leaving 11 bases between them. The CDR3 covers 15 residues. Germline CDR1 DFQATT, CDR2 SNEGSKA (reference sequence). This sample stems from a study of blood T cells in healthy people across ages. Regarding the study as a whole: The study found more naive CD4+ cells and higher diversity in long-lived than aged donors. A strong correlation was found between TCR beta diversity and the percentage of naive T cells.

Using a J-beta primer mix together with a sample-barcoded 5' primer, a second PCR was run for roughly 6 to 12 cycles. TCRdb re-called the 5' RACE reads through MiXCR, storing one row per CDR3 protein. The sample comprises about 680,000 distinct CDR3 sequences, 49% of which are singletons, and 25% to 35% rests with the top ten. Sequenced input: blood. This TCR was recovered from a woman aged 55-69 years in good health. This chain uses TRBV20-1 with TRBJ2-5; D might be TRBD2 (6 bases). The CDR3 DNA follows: TGCAGTGCTAGAGAAGGGACTTCGTACCAAGAGACCCAGTACTTC. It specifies CSAREGTSYQETQYF.